One sample yielded the 7 T cell receptor beta chains listed below, sequenced in a study of blood T cell repertoires in COVID-19. TCRdb's copy holds only in-frame clones and misses some; the assay was immunoSEQ multiplex PCR. The sample has 40,000 to 60,000 clones, over 85% seen once. The sequenced sample was peripheral blood. Receptors were obtained from a human donor in a cohort sampled during active COVID-19.

DNA of the CDR3: TGTGCCAGCTCACCACCTCGGAGGTCGACTAGCGGGAGGGAGACCCAGTACTTC. Translated: CASSPPRRSTSGRETQYF. The chain recombines TRBV18 with TRBJ2-5, with 13 positions matching TRBD2. V lost 0 bases and J lost 5; bases outside the gene matches: 9. Germline assignment: CDR1 KGHSH and CDR2 LQKENI. The CDR3 has 18 amino acids.

The chain links TRBV5-1 to TRBJ2-5; 10 bases are shared with TRBD2. The CDR3 has 16 amino acids. V shed 0 bases and J 5 bases; nucleotides not matched to a gene: 7. Germline CDR1 SGHRS, CDR2 YFSETQ. The CDR3 sequence: CASSLDPSGGGETQYF. CDR3 in DNA: TGCGCCAGCAGCTTGGATCCTAGCGGGGGCGGTGAGACCCAGTACTTC.

V and J are TRBV28 and TRBJ1-2, with 10 positions matching TRBD1. The CDR3 has 14 residues. Germline CDR1 is MDHEN and CDR2 is SYDVKM. V shed 3 bases, J shed 8 bases, and the junction held 6 bases outside the gene matches. CDR3 amino acids: CASSFGTGAEGYTF. In nucleotides, the CDR3 is TGTGCCAGCAGTTTTGGGACAGGGGCGGAGGGCTACACCTTC.

The chain couples TRBV4-1 to TRBJ2-1, with TRBD2 matching 9 bases. The germline CDR1 and CDR2 sequences are MGHRA and YSYEKL. CDR3 size: 15 residues. V shed 5 bases and J 0 bases; nucleotides not matched to a gene: 2. CDR3 coding DNA: TGCGCCAGCAGCAATAGCGGGAGCTCCTACAATGAGCAGTTCTTC. Protein sequence: CASSNSGSSYNEQFF.

The chain couples TRBV5-1 to TRBJ2-6; D unclear. The CDR3 has 15 residues. Deletions cut 4 bases from V and 0 bases from J, with 8 bases between. The germline gives CDR1 SGHRS, CDR2 YFSETQ. CDR3 amino acids: CASSPWLSGANVLTF. In nucleotides, the CDR3 is TGCGCCAGCAGCCCTTGGCTCTCTGGGGCCAACGTCCTGACTTTC.

The V call is TRBV28, the J call TRBJ2-7; D possibly corresponds to TRBD2 (5 bases). The CDR3 is 19 residues long. V gave up 6 bases and J gave up 2 bases, with 29 bases separating them. CDR1 and CDR2 from the germline V gene are MDHEN and SYDVKM. In DNA form, the CDR3 reads TGTGCCAGCAGCTCCATCTACGGGAAGAGGGCGGACTTAGCCTACGAGCAGTACTTC. Translation gives CASSSIYGKRADLAYEQYF.

The gene calls are TRBV24-1 and TRBJ2-5; 7 bases agree with TRBD1. CDR3 length: 14 residues. Losses at the gene ends were 3 bases for V and 2 bases for J; bases not matched to a gene: 2. Looked up from germline, CDR1 is KGHDR and CDR2 is SFDVKD. CDR3 sequence: CATSDEGQQETQYF. CDR3 coding DNA: TGTGCCACCAGTGATGAGGGACAGCAAGAGACCCAGTACTTC.